The entry below describes one TCR beta chain. Its antigen is unknown. This sample was included in a study of cytomegalovirus exposure and HLA in healthy donors. Overall study findings and caveats: Association of a missense DCLRE1C variant with TCR beta V- and J-gene trimming was reported in a later analysis.

The PCR contained 60 Vbeta and 13 Jbeta primers. Using immunoSEQ multiplex PCR, the repertoire was profiled, and TCRdb retains in-frame clones only, with some absent. This table has about 300,000 clones, 75% to 90% appearing once. Looked up from germline, CDR1 is MDHEN and CDR2 is SYDVKM. The CDR3 is 14 residues long. V lost 4 bases to trimming and J lost 4 bases, with 13 bases between them. The sample taken for sequencing was PBMCs. This clonotype originated in a man in his forties in good health and CMV-seropositive. The gene calls are TRBV28 and TRBJ1-1; a weak D match, TRBD1 (5 bases). CDR3 protein: CASSYGGEGTEAFF. Here the CDR3 DNA reads TGTGCCAGCAGTTACGGGGGGGAGGGCACTGAAGCTTTCTTT. The entire variable domain, with the rest obtained from reference TRBV28 and TRBJ1-1, is as follows: DVKVTQSSRYLVKRTGEKVFLECVQDMDHENMFWYRQDPGLGLRLIYFSYDVKMKEKGDIPEGYSVSREKKERFSLILESASTNQTSMYLCASSYGGEGTEAFFGQGTRLTVV.